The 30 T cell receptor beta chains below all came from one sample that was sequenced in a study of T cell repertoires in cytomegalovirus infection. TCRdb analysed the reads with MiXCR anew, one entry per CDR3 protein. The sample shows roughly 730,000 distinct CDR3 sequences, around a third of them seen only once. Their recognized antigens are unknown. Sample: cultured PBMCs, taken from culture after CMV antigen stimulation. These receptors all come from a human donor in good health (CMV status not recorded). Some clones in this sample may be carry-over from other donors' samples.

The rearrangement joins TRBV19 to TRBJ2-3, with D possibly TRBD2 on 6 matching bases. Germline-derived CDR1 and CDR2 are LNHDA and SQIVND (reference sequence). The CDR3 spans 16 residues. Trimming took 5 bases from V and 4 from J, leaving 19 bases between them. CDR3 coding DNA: TGTGCCAGTAGTTTCGGACGGCCGGGCGGGGCAGATACGCAGTATTTT. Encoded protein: CASSFGRPGGADTQYF.

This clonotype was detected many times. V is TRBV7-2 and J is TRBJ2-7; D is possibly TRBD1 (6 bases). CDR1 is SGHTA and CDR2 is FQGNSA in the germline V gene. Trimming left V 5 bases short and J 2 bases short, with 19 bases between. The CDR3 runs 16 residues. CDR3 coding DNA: TGTGCCAGCAGCCCTGGGTACAGGGAAGGGGCCTACGAGCAGTACTTC. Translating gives CASSPGYREGAYEQYF. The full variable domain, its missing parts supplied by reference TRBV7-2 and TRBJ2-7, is GAGVSQSPSNKVTEKGKDVELRCDPISGHTALYWYRQSLGQGLEFLIYFQGNSAPDKSGLPSDRFSAERTGGSVSTLTIQRTQQEDSAVYLCASSPGYREGAYEQYFGPGTRLTVT.

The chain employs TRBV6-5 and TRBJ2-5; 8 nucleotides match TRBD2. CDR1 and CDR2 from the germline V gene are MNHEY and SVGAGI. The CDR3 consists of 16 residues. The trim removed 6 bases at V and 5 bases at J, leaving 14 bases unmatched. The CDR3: CASSGSMRGARETQYF. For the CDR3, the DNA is TGTGCCAGCAGCGGGTCGATGCGGGGGGCACGGGAGACCCAGTACTTC.

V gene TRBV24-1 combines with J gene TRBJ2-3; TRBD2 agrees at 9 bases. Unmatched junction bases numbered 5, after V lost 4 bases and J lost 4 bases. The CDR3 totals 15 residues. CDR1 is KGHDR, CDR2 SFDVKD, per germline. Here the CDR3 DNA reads TGTGCCACCAGTGACGGCGGGGGGGCAGCAGATACGCAGTATTTT. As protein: CATSDGGGAADTQYF.

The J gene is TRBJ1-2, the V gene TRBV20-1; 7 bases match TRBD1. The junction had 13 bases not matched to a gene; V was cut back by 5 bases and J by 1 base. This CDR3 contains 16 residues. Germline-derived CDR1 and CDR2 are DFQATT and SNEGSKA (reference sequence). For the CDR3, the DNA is TGCAGTGCTCGACCCAAACCGGGACAGCTTAACTATGGCTACACCTTC. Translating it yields CSARPKPGQLNYGYTF.

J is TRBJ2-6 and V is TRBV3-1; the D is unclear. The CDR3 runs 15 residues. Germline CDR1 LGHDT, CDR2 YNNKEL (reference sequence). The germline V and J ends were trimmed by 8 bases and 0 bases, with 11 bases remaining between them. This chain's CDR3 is CASATGYSGANVLTF. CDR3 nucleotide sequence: TGTGCCAGCGCGACGGGTTACTCTGGGGCCAACGTCCTGACTTTC.

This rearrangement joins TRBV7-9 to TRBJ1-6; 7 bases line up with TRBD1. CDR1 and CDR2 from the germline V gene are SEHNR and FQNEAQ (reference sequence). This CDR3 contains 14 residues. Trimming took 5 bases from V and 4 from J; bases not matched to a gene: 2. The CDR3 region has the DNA TGTGCCAGCAGCGTGGGACAGTATAATTCACCCCTCCACTTT. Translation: CASSVGQYNSPLHF.

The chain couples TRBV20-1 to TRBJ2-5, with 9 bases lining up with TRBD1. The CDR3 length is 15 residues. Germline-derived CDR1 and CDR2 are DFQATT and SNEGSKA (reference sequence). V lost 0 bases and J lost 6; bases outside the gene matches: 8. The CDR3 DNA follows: TGCAGTGCTAGAGAGCCTATTGGGACAGGGAAGACCCAGTACTTC. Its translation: CSAREPIGTGKTQYF.

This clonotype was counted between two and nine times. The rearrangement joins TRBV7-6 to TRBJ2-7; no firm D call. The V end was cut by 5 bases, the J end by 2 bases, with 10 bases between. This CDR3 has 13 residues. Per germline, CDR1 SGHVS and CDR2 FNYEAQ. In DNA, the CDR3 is TGTGCCAGCAGCCCCCGAGACACCTACGAGCAGTACTTC. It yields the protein CASSPRDTYEQYF. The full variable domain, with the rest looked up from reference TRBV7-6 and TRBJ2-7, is GAGVSQSPRYKVTKRGQDVALRCDPISGHVSLYWYRQALGQGPEFLTYFNYEAQQDKSGLPNDRFSAERPEGSISTLTIQRTEQRDSAMYRCASSPRDTYEQYFGPGTRLTVT.

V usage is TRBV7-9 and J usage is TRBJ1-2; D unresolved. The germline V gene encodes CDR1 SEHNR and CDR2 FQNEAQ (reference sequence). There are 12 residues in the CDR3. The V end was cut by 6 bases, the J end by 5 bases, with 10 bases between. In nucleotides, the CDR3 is TGTGCCAGCAGTTTTCAGGATTATGGCTACACCTTC. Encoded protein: CASSFQDYGYTF.

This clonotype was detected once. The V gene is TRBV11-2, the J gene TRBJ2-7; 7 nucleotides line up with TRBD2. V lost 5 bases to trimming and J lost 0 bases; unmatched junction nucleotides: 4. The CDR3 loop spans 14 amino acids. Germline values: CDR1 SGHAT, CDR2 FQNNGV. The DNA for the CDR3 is TGTGCCAGCAGCATCGGGGGGAACTCCTACGAGCAGTACTTC. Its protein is CASSIGGNSYEQYF.

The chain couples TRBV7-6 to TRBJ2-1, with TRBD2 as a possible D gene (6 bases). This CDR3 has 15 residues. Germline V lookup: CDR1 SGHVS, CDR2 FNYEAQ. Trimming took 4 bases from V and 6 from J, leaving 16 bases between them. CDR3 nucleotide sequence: TGTGCCAGCAGCTCTGCGGGGTTAAGGGTCAATGAGCAGTTCTTC. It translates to CASSSAGLRVNEQFF.

The CDR3 loop is CSAVRGANTEAFF. In DNA form, the CDR3 reads TGCAGTGCAGTCCGGGGGGCCAACACTGAAGCTTTCTTT. V is TRBV20-1 and J is TRBJ1-1; the D gene is possibly TRBD1 (6 bases). V lost 6 bases, J lost 2 bases, and 13 bases lay in between. The germline V gene has CDR1 DFQATT and CDR2 SNEGSKA (reference sequence). The length of the CDR3 is 13 residues.

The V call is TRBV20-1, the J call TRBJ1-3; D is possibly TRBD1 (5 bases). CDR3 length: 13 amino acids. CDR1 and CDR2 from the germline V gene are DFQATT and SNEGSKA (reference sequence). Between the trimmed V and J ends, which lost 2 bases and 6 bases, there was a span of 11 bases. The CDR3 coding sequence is TGCAGTGCTAGAATACAGGTGGAAAACACCATATATTTT. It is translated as CSARIQVENTIYF.

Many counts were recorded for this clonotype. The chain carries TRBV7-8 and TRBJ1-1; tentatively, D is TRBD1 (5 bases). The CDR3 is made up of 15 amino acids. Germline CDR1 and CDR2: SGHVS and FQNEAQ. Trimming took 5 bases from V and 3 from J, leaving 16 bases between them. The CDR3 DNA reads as TGTGCCAGCAGCGGTCGCAGGGAAATATACACTGAAGCTTTCTTT. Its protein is CASSGRREIYTEAFF.

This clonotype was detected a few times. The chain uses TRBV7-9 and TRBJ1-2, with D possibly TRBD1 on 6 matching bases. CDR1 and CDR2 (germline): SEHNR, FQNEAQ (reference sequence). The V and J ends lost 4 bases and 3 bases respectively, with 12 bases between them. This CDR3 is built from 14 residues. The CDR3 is CASSSGARHYGYTF. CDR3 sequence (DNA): TGTGCCAGCAGCTCGGGGGCGAGACACTATGGCTACACCTTC.

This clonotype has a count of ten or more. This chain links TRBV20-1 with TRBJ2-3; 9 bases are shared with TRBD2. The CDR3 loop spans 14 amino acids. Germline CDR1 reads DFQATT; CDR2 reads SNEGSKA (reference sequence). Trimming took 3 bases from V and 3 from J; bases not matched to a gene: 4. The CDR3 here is CSASSSGGTDTQYF. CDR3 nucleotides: TGCAGTGCTAGTAGCAGCGGGGGGACAGATACGCAGTATTTT.

CDR3 coding DNA: TGTGCCAGCAGTAGGGGGCGGCTCTACGAGCAGTACTTC. Translated: CASSRGRLYEQYF. The chain combines TRBV6-5 with TRBJ2-7; TRBD1 matches at 7 bases. This CDR3 comprises 13 residues. Germline values: CDR1 MNHEY, CDR2 SVGAGI. V shed 5 bases, J shed 3 bases, and the junction held 4 bases outside the gene matches.

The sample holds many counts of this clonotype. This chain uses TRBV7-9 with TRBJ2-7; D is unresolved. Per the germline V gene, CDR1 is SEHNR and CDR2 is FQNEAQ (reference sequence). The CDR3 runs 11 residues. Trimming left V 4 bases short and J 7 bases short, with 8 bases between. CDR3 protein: CASSSEREQYF. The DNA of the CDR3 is TGTGCCAGCAGCTCCGAACGAGAGCAGTACTTC.

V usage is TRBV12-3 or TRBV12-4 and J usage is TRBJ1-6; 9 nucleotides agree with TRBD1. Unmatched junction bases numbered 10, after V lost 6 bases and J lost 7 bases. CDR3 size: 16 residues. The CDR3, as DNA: TGTGCCAGCAGCCGAACGGGACAGGGCGACAATTCACCCCTCCACTTT. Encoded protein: CASSRTGQGDNSPLHF.

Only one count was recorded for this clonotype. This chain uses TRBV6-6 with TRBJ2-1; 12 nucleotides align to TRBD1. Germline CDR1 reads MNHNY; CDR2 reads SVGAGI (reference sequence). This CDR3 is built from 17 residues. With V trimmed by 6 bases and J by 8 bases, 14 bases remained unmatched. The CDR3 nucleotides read TGTGCCAGCAGAAAACGTGGGGGGACAGGGGGCAGGGATGAGCAGTTCTTC. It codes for CASRKRGGTGGRDEQFF.

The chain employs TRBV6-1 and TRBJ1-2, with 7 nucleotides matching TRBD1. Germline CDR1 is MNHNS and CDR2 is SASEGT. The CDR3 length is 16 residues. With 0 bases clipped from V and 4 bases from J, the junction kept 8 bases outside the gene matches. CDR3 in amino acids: CASSEAWAGGPYGYTF. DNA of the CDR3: TGTGCCAGCAGTGAAGCGTGGGCAGGGGGTCCCTATGGCTACACCTTC.

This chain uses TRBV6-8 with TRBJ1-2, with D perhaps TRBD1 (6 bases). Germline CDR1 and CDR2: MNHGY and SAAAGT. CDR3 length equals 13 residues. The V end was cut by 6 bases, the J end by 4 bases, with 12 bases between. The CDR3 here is CASSRGRLYGYTF. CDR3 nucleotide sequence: TGTGCCAGCAGCAGGGGACGACTCTATGGCTACACCTTC.

For the CDR3, the DNA is TGTGCCAACGTGACATTAGTGACCCACAATGAGCAGTTCTTC. Protein product: CANVTLVTHNEQFF. The rearrangement uses TRBV19 and TRBJ2-1; no clear D gene. Looked up from germline, CDR1 is LNHDA and CDR2 is SQIVND (reference sequence). CDR3 length: 14 residues. V dropped 10 bases and J dropped 5 bases, with 18 bases sitting between them.

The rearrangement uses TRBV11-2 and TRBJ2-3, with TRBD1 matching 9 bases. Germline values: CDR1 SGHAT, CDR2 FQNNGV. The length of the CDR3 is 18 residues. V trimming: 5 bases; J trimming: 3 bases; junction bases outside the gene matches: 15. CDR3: CASSRALRGQGRTDTQYF. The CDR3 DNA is TGTGCCAGCAGCCGCGCGTTGCGGGGACAGGGTCGTACAGATACGCAGTATTTT.

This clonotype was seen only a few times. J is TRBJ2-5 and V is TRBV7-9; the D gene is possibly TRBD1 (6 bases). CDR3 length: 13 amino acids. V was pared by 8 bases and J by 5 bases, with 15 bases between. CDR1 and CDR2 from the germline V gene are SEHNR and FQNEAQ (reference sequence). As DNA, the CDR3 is TGTGCCAGCCATAAACAGGGATTGGAGACCCAGTACTTC. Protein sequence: CASHKQGLETQYF.

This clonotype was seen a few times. The CDR3 sequence is CASSRTTLDTQYF. The CDR3 coding sequence is TGTGCCAGCAGCCGGACCACTCTGGATACGCAGTATTTT. V is TRBV6-2 or TRBV6-3 and J is TRBJ2-3; D not certain. The CDR3 extends over 13 amino acids. CDR1 and CDR2 from the germline V gene are MNHEY and SVGEGT. V was clipped by 6 bases and J by 6 bases, with 13 bases between them.

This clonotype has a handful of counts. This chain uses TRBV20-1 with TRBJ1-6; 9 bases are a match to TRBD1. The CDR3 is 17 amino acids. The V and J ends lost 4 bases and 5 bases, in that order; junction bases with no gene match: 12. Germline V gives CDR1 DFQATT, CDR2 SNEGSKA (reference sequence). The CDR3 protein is CSATPLRDRGDNSPLHF. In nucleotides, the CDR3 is TGCAGTGCTACCCCACTCCGAGACAGGGGGGATAATTCACCCCTCCACTTT.

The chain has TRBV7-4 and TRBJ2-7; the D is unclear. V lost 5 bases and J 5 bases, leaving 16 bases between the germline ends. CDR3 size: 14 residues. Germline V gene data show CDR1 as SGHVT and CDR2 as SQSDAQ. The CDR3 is CASSPAVGYNEQYF. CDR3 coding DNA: TGTGCCAGCAGCCCAGCTGTAGGTTATAACGAGCAGTACTTC.

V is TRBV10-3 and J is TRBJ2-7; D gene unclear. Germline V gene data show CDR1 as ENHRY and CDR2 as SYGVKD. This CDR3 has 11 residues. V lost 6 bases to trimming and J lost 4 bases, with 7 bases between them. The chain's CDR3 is CAIREMYEQYF. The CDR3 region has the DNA TGTGCCATCAGAGAGATGTACGAGCAGTACTTC.